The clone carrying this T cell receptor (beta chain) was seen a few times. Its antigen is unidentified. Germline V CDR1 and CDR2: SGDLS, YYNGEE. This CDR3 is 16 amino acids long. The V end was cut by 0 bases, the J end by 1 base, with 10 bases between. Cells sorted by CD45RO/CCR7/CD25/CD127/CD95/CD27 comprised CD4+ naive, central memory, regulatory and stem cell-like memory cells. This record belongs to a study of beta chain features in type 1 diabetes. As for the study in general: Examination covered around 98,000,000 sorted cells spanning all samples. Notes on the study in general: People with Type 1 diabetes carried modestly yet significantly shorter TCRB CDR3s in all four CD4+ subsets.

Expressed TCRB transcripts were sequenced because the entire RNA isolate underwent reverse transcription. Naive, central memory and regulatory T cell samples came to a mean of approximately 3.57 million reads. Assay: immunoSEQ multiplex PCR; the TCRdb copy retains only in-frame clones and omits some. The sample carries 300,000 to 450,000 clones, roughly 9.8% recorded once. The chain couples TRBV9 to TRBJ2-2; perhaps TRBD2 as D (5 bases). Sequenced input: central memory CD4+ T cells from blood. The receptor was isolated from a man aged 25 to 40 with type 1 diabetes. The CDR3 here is CASSVALAGNTGELFF. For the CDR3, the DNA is TGTGCCAGCAGCGTAGCTCTCGCGGGGAACACCGGGGAGCTGTTTTTT.